Each of the 30 T cell receptor beta chains below was sequenced from the same sample in a study of T cells in Graves' hyperthyroidism and ophthalmopathy. What was amplified from RNA transcripts were TCR beta CDR3 regions. The study used the HTBI primer set for a first-round RT-PCR of the TCR CDR3. MiXCR, applied by TCRdb to the multiplex PCR reads, yields one record per CDR3 protein. The sample lists hundreds of thousands of distinct CDR3 sequences, 15% to 17% occurring once. The specimen was blood. The source of these receptors is a woman aged 18-30 years with Graves' hyperthyroidism.

This clonotype was detected only a few times. The genes are TRBV5-4 and TRBJ2-7; D might be TRBD1 (5 bases). The germline V gene encodes CDR1 SGHNT and CDR2 YYREEE (reference sequence). Trimming stripped 0 bases from V and 1 base from J, with 8 bases between. CDR3 length: 14 amino acids. The DNA for the CDR3 is TGTGCCAGCAGCTTGGCCGACAGATCCTACGAGCAGTACTTC. Protein: CASSLADRSYEQYF.

This clonotype was picked up many times. The chain joins TRBV14 to TRBJ1-1; no firm D call. Germline CDR1 reads SGHDN; CDR2 reads FVKESK. The V end was cut by 1 base, the J end by 6 bases, with 12 bases between. The CDR3 is 14 residues long. The DNA for the CDR3 is TGTGCCAGCAGCCAAGTACCCGTAATCTCTGAAGCTTTCTTT. Its translation: CASSQVPVISEAFF.

Details on this clonotype: Being one base from a much bigger clone, this may be a read error. The J gene is TRBJ1-1, the V gene TRBV18, with a weak D call TRBD1 (5 bases). CDR1 is KGHSH, CDR2 LQKENI, per germline. V lost 1 base to trimming and J lost 0 bases, with 9 bases between them. CDR3 size: 15 residues. Here the CDR3 DNA reads TGTGCCAGCTCACCACAGGACAACCTGAACACTGAAGCTTTCTTT. This gives the protein CASSPQDNLNTEAFF.

This clonotype showed up many times. The rearrangement joins TRBV18 to TRBJ2-7; D call uncertain. V gave up 3 bases and J gave up 3 bases, with 6 bases separating them. Germline V gives CDR1 KGHSH, CDR2 LQKENI. This CDR3 contains 12 residues. The CDR3 sequence is CASSPFNYEQYF. The CDR3 DNA is TGTGCCAGCTCACCGTTTAACTACGAGCAGTACTTC.

This rearrangement joins TRBV2 to TRBJ2-5; tentative D call: TRBD1 (6 bases). This CDR3 is 15 amino acids long. V was shortened by 6 bases and J by 4 bases, with 18 bases between the two germline ends. Germline V gene data show CDR1 as SNHLY and CDR2 as FYNNEI. This CDR3 is CASSPDSWGGETQYF. CDR3 sequence (DNA): TGTGCCAGCAGCCCGGACAGTTGGGGTGGAGAGACCCAGTACTTC.

Many counts were recorded for this clonotype. The genes are TRBV11-3 and TRBJ2-2; TRBD1 aligns across 10 bases. Per the germline V gene, CDR1 is SGHNT and CDR2 is YENEEA. V lost 6 bases and J lost 8; bases outside the gene matches: 6. The length of the CDR3 is 14 residues. CDR3 sequence (DNA): TGTGCCAGCAGTCCGAGACAGGGGGCAGGGGAGCTGTTTTTT. It encodes CASSPRQGAGELFF.

This clonotype has ten or more counts. The chain uses TRBV3-1 and TRBJ1-1; TRBD1 is a possible D gene (5 bases). This CDR3 contains 16 residues. With 5 bases removed from V and 0 bases from J, the gap between germline ends came to 16 bases. CDR1 LGHDT and CDR2 YNNKEL come from the germline V gene (reference sequence). DNA for the CDR3: TGTGCCAGCAGCTATAGAACAGGTTTTATGAACACTGAAGCTTTCTTT. Protein sequence: CASSYRTGFMNTEAFF.

This clonotype was counted many times. The chain has TRBV7-3 and TRBJ2-3; D could derive from TRBD1 or TRBD2 (8 bases each). CDR1 and CDR2 from the germline V gene are SGHTA and FQGTGA. V was shortened by 4 bases and J by 4 bases, with 21 bases between the two germline ends. The CDR3 is 17 residues long. Here the CDR3 reads CASSSRGGQGAADTQYF. The CDR3 DNA reads as TGTGCCAGCAGCTCCCGGGGGGGGCAGGGGGCCGCAGATACGCAGTATTTT.

The chain employs TRBV4-1 and TRBJ1-1; the match to TRBD1 covers 8 bases. CDR3 length: 15 amino acids. The germline gives CDR1 MGHRA, CDR2 YSYEKL. With V trimmed by 3 bases and J by 4 bases, 7 bases remained unmatched. CDR3 residues: CASSHSTGVGTEAFF. Here the CDR3 DNA reads TGCGCCAGCAGCCACTCGACAGGGGTAGGCACTGAAGCTTTCTTT.

This clonotype was observed at least ten times. The rearrangement joins TRBV2 to TRBJ2-6; D may match TRBD1 or TRBD2 (5 bases each). The CDR3 is 19 residues long. Germline assignment: CDR1 SNHLY and CDR2 FYNNEI. Trimming shortened V by 5 bases and J by 2 bases, and 22 bases separated the two germline ends. The CDR3 loop reads CASSLRTPSGAAGANVLTF. The CDR3 nucleotides are TGTGCCAGCAGTCTAAGGACGCCCTCCGGGGCTGCTGGGGCCAACGTCCTGACTTTC.

This clonotype has only a few counts. The chain has TRBV10-3 and TRBJ1-3; D is unresolved. The CDR3 loop spans 14 amino acids. Trimming took off 10 bases at V and 1 base at J, with 14 bases between the two ends. Germline loops: CDR1 ENHRY, CDR2 SYGVKD. CDR3 in amino acids: CATSAGISGNTIYF. The CDR3 nucleotides read TGTGCCACCTCAGCGGGCATTTCTGGAAACACCATATATTTT.

This clonotype was observed many times. The J gene is TRBJ1-1, the V gene TRBV20-1; D might be TRBD1 (5 bases). CDR1 is DFQATT, CDR2 SNEGSKA, per germline (reference sequence). V lost 5 bases to trimming and J lost 1 base, with 8 bases between them. This CDR3 region has 12 residues. The CDR3 DNA follows: TGCAGTGCTGTGGGACGGAACACTGAAGCTTTCTTT. Amino acids: CSAVGRNTEAFF.

This clonotype was observed at least ten times. The V call is TRBV6-1, the J call TRBJ2-5; 9 positions agree with TRBD2. Germline CDR1 reads MNHNS; CDR2 reads SASEGT. Losses at the gene ends were 5 bases for V and 2 bases for J; bases not matched to a gene: 3. The CDR3 spans 14 residues. This chain's CDR3 is CASSYAGGQETQYF. The CDR3 nucleotides read TGTGCCAGCAGTTATGCGGGGGGGCAAGAGACCCAGTACTTC.

J is TRBJ1-4 and V is TRBV5-6; D is ambiguous. Trimming stripped 1 base from V and 4 bases from J, with 8 bases between. CDR1 is SGHDT and CDR2 is YYEEEE in the germline V gene. The CDR3 sequence is 14 residues long. CDR3 amino acids: CASSLFGRNEKLFF. The CDR3 DNA sequence: TGTGCCAGCAGCTTGTTCGGCCGTAATGAAAAACTGTTTTTT. Full variable domain (missing parts from reference TRBV5-6 and TRBJ1-4): DAGVTQSPTHLIKTRGQQVTLRCSPKSGHDTVSWYQQALGQGPQFIFQYYEEEERQRGNFPDRFSGHQFPNYSSELNVNALLLGDSALYLCASSLFGRNEKLFFGSGTQLSVL.

In this sample, this clonotype turned up many times. The chain employs TRBV2 and TRBJ1-6, with TRBD1 matching over 8 bases. From germline, CDR1 is SNHLY and CDR2 FYNNEI. This CDR3 has 19 amino acids. V trimming: 2 bases; J trimming: 9 bases; junction bases outside the gene matches: 18. This chain's CDR3 is CASSETGGLGGFSGSPLHF. CDR3 bases: TGTGCCAGCAGTGAAACAGGGGGTTTAGGAGGATTTAGTGGTTCACCCCTCCACTTT.

The chain has TRBV6-5 and TRBJ1-3, with D uncertain. The CDR3 spans 15 residues. Germline V CDR1 and CDR2: MNHEY, SVGAGI. Trimming left V 2 bases short and J 0 bases short, with 8 bases between. CDR3 amino acids: CASSYRANSGNTIYF. CDR3 nucleotide sequence: TGTGCCAGCAGTTACCGGGCGAACTCTGGAAACACCATATATTTT.

This clonotype showed up many times. The chain couples TRBV6-2 or TRBV6-3 to TRBJ2-3; TRBD2 matches 12 bases. The CDR3 has 18 amino acids. CDR1 MNHEY and CDR2 SVGEGT come from the germline V gene. V lost 5 bases and J lost 2; bases outside the gene matches: 11. The CDR3 DNA is TGTGCCAGCAGTATCTCCGCGACTAGCGGGGGTGACACAGATACGCAGTATTTT. Translating it yields CASSISATSGGDTDTQYF.

Many counts were recorded for this clonotype. The chain carries TRBV12-3 or TRBV12-4 and TRBJ2-3; D perhaps matches TRBD1 (5 bases). Trimming pared 2 bases from V and 4 bases from J, leaving 13 bases between. The CDR3 contains 15 residues. Written as DNA, the CDR3 is TGTGCCAGCAGTTTAAAGGGGATTGGGGCAGATACGCAGTATTTT. It specifies CASSLKGIGADTQYF.

This chain joins TRBV4-1 and TRBJ2-1, with TRBD2 matching 9 bases. This CDR3 contains 15 residues. After removal of 5 bases from V and 5 bases from J, the junction contained 7 bases not matched to a gene. Germline loops: CDR1 MGHRA, CDR2 YSYEKL. The CDR3 loop is CASSTKREANNEQFF. For the CDR3, the DNA is TGCGCCAGCAGCACCAAGCGGGAGGCCAACAATGAGCAGTTCTTC.

The table lists this clonotype with many counts. The chain links TRBV12-3 or TRBV12-4 to TRBJ2-7; D is tentatively TRBD1 or TRBD2 (5 bases each). V lost 6 bases and J lost 0, with 12 bases in between. This CDR3 is 14 amino acids long. CDR3 region: CASSLTGLSYEQYF. CDR3 coding DNA: TGTGCCAGCAGCCTAACAGGACTCTCCTACGAGCAGTACTTC.

This clonotype has just one count. The chain has TRBV20-1 and TRBJ2-7, with D possibly matching TRBD2 (6 bases). V gave up 0 bases and J gave up 3 bases, with 9 bases separating them. The CDR3 totals 13 residues. Germline loops: CDR1 DFQATT, CDR2 SNEGSKA (reference sequence). The CDR3 DNA follows: TGCAGTGCTAGAGATCTGCGGGGCTACGAGCAGTACTTC. Its protein product is CSARDLRGYEQYF.

This clonotype turned up a few times. This chain links TRBV7-3 with TRBJ2-1, with D perhaps assigned TRBD1 or TRBD2 (5 bases each). The ends were cut back, 0 bases at V and 8 bases at J, with 17 bases in the middle. Germline CDR1 is SGHTA and CDR2 is FQGTGA. This CDR3 comprises 16 residues. The CDR3 region is CASSLTLSGPVDEQFF. CDR3 DNA sequence: TGTGCCAGCAGCTTAACATTGTCGGGACCTGTGGATGAGCAGTTCTTC.

This clonotype has just a few counts. The rearrangement uses TRBV6-1 and TRBJ1-5; D is ambiguous. The germline gives CDR1 MNHNS, CDR2 SASEGT. CDR3 length: 13 amino acids. The ends were cut back, 7 bases at V and 4 bases at J, with 11 bases in the middle. The CDR3 DNA sequence: TGTGCCAGCACCGCCGGGTTTAATCAGCCCCAGCATTTT. Encoded protein: CASTAGFNQPQHF.

This clonotype appeared a few times. The V and J genes are TRBV7-2 and TRBJ2-2; no reliable D call. Trimming removed 5 bases from V and 4 bases from J, with 8 bases in between. This CDR3 has 13 amino acids. From germline, CDR1 is SGHTA and CDR2 FQGNSA. The CDR3 loop is CASSTLGTGELFF. The CDR3 region has the DNA TGTGCCAGCAGCACCTTAGGCACCGGGGAGCTGTTTTTT.

Ten or more counts support this clonotype. The CDR3 bases are TGTGCCAGCAGCGTTGGACACGACGAGCAGTACTTC. It translates to CASSVGHDEQYF. The J gene is TRBJ2-7, the V gene TRBV7-9; TRBD1 is a possible D gene (5 bases). The germline V gene has CDR1 SEHNR and CDR2 FQNEAQ (reference sequence). V was clipped by 5 bases and J by 5 bases, with 10 bases between them. CDR3 length equals 12 residues.

The J gene is TRBJ1-1, the V gene TRBV28, with a weak D call TRBD1 (5 bases). Germline lookup yields CDR1 MDHEN and CDR2 SYDVKM. V was clipped by 4 bases and J by 8 bases, with 14 bases between them. This CDR3 has 13 amino acids. CDR3 region: CASSSLGRLEAFF. The CDR3 region has the DNA TGTGCCAGCAGTTCCCTGGGACGGCTCGAAGCTTTCTTT.

This clonotype was recorded many times. The chain combines TRBV28 with TRBJ1-4, with TRBD1 matching over 9 bases. The CDR3 is made up of 16 amino acids. The V and J ends lost 6 bases and 4 bases, in that order; junction bases with no gene match: 9. Germline V gene data show CDR1 as MDHEN and CDR2 as SYDVKM. The CDR3 spells CASRVTGGSNNEKLFF. CDR3 DNA sequence: TGTGCCAGCAGAGTAACAGGGGGCAGTAATAATGAAAAACTGTTTTTT. The full variable domain, rest sourced from reference TRBV28 and TRBJ1-4, is DVKVTQSSRYLVKRTGEKVFLECVQDMDHENMFWYRQDPGLGLRLIYFSYDVKMKEKGDIPEGYSVSREKKERFSLILESASTNQTSMYLCASRVTGGSNNEKLFFGSGTQLSVL.

The table lists this clonotype with a few counts. This sequence may be a read error, since a much larger clone differs from it by one base. The rearrangement joins TRBV5-1 to TRBJ1-2, with TRBD1 matching 7 bases. CDR1 is SGHRS, CDR2 YFSETQ, per germline. The CDR3 is made up of 15 amino acids. Here the CDR3 reads CASSLGDSNPYGHTF. CDR3 nucleotides: TGCGCCAGCAGCTTGGGGGACAGCAACCCCTATGGCCACACCTTC.

A note on this clonotype: In this CDR3 the conserved last residue, phenylalanine or tryptophan, is missing, so a read error is likely. The rearrangement joins TRBV20-1 to TRBJ1-6; the match to TRBD1 covers 8 bases. The CDR3 covers 13 residues. The germline gives CDR1 DFQATT, CDR2 SNEGSKA (reference sequence). J lost 4 bases, V lost 6 bases, and 2 bases had no gene match. The DNA for the CDR3 is TGCAGTGCCGGACAGGGATATAATTCACCCCTCCACCTT. Its translation: CSAGQGYNSPLHL.

This clonotype was found many times. This chain's CDR3 is CASSSSQGWNYGYTF. As DNA, the CDR3 is TGTGCCAGCAGCTCAAGTCAGGGCTGGAACTATGGCTACACCTTC. The chain links TRBV7-9 to TRBJ1-2; maybe TRBD1 (5 bases). This CDR3 is built from 15 residues. V shed 4 bases and J shed 2 bases, with 14 bases lying between them. Looked up from germline, CDR1 is SEHNR and CDR2 is FQNEAQ (reference sequence). The complete variable domain, with remaining parts taken from reference TRBV7-9 and TRBJ1-2, reads DTGVSQNPRHKITKRGQNVTFRCDPISEHNRLYWYRQTLGQGPEFLTYFQNEAQLEKSRLLSDRFSAERPKGSFSTLEIQRTEQGDSAMYLCASSSSQGWNYGYTFGSGTRLTVV.